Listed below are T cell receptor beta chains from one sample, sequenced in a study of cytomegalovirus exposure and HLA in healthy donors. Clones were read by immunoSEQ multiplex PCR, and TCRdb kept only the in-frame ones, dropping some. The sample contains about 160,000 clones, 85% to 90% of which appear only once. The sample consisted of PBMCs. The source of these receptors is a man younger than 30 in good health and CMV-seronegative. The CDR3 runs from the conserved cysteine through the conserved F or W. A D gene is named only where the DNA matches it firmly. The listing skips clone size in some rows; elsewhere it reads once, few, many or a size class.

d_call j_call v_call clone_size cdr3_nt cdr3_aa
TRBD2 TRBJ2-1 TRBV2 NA TGTGCCAGCAGTACACTAGCGGGAGTCTTGAATGAGCAGTTCTTC CASSTLAGVLNEQFF
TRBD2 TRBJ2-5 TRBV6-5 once TGTGCCAGCACCCCTAGCGGGATTAAGACCCAGTACTTC CASTPSGIKTQYF
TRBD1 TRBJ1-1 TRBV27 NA TGTGCCAGCAGTCCCCGACAGGGTGTCACTGAAGCTTTCTTT CASSPRQGVTEAFF
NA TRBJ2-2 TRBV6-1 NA TGTGCCACATACACCGGGGAGCTGTTTTTT CATYTGELFF
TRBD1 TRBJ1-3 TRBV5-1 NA TGCGCCAGCAGCCGGACAGGGGACTCTGGAAACACCATATATTTT CASSRTGDSGNTIYF
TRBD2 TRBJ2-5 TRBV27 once TGTGCCAGCAGTTTAACAGCGGGAAGGGTAGAGACCCAGTACTTC CASSLTAGRVETQYF
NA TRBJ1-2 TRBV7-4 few TGTGCCAGCAGCCCGAAGTGGGACTCACAGACCAAACACTATGGCTACACCTTC CASSPKWDSQTKHYGYTF
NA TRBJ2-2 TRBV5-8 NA TGTGCCAGCAGCTCAACTAGCCCGCCCGGGGAGCTGTTTTTT CASSSTSPPGELFF
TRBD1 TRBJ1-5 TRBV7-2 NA TGTGCCAGCAGCTTATCAGGGGGTAAAAATCAGCCCCAGCATTTT CASSLSGGKNQPQHF
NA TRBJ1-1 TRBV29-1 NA TGCAGCGTTCGAGGGGGGGGGCGAGGCACTGAAGCTTTCTTT CSVRGGGRGTEAFF
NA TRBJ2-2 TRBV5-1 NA TGCGCCAGCAGCTCCCAGGGTACCGGGGAGCTGTTTTTT CASSSQGTGELFF
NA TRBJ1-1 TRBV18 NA TGTGCCAGCTCACCACCGGGCCCGAACACTGAAGCTTTCTTT CASSPPGPNTEAFF
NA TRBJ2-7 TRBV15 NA TGTGCCACCAGCAGAGATAGGCAAGGACACTACGAGCAGTACTTC CATSRDRQGHYEQYF
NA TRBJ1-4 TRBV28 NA TGTGCCAGCAGTGCAGGTACTAATGAAAAACTGTTTTTT CASSAGTNEKLFF
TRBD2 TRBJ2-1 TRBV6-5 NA TGTGCCAGCAGGTCTAGCGGGGGCCTAGTTGAGCAGTTCTTC CASRSSGGLVEQFF
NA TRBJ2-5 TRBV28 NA TGTGCCAGCAGTTTATCCGGGGTTACCCAGTACTTC CASSLSGVTQYF
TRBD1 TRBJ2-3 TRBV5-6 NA TGTGCCAGCAGCCCGGGACAGGGGAGCAGAGATACGCAGTATTTT CASSPGQGSRDTQYF
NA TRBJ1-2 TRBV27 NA TGTGCCAGCAGTCGACAAAACTATGGCTACACCTTC CASSRQNYGYTF
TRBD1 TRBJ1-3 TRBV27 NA TGTGCCAGCAGTCCTACAGGGGGATCTGGAAACACCATATATTTT CASSPTGGSGNTIYF
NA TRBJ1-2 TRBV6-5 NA TGTGCCAGCAGTTACTCGACACTGGTCTATGGCTACACCTTC CASSYSTLVYGYTF